This TCR beta chain emerged from a study of T cells after yellow fever vaccination. This clonotype was detected a few times. Its specificity is unknown. In TCRdb, the 5' RACE reads were re-called with MiXCR into one record per CDR3 protein. The sample holds some 240,000 distinct CDR3 sequences, roughly 4.8% seen once. Study-wide results and caveats: The CD4 compartment and the CD8 compartment contained a small share of clonotypes in common.

Trimming took 5 bases from V and 7 from J; bases not matched to a gene: 15. Germline assignment: CDR1 SGHTA and CDR2 FQGNSA. The CDR3 totals 17 residues. The sample consisted of CD4+ T cells sorted from PBMCs, taken on the day of the yellow fever booster vaccination. This receptor was obtained from a man aged 18-30 years who received the YFV17D yellow fever vaccine. The rearrangement joins TRBV7-2 to TRBJ2-7; TRBD2 agrees at 12 bases. This chain's CDR3 is CASSLTSGGPQLGEQYF. CDR3 nucleotides: TGTGCCAGCAGCCTAACTAGCGGGGGGCCTCAGCTGGGGGAGCAGTACTTC.